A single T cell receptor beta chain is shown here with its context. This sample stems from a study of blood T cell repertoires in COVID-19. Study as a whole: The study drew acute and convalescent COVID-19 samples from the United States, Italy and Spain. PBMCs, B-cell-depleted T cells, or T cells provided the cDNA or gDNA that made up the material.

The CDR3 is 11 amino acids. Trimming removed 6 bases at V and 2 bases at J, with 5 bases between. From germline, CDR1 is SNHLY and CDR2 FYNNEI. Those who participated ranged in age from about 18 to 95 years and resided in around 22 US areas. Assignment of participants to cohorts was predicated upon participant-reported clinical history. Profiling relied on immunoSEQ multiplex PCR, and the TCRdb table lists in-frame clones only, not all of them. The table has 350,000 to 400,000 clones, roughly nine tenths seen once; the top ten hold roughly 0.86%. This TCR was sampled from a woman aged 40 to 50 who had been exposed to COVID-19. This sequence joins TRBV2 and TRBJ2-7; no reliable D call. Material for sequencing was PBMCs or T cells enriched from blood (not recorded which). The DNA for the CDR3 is TGTGCCAGCAGGTTCACCTACGAGCAGTACTTC. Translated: CASRFTYEQYF.